This is a list of T cell receptor beta chains from one sample in a study of chemoradiotherapy in HPV16-positive cancers. The protocol was immunoSEQ multiplex PCR, while the TCRdb copy is restricted to in-frame clones and leaves out a portion. The data show 10,000 to 15,000 clones, roughly 71% seen once. Sampling was done from a patient who underwent chemoradiotherapy. The receptors were sampled from a human donor with HPV-associated anogenital cancer. Each CDR3 is given with its conserved first and last residue. Fields, in order: clone size, V gene, J gene, CDR3 length, D gene, CDR3 protein, CDR3 DNA. The D gene is left open where the match is weak. Clone size is given for some rows only: seen once, a few or many times, or a class if the clone is expanded.

clone size: .; V gene: TRBV2; J gene: TRBJ2-7; CDR3 length: 12; D gene: .; CDR3 protein: CASKGRTYEQYF; CDR3 DNA: TGTGCCAGCAAAGGGAGGACCTACGAGCAGTACTTC
clone size: once; V gene: TRBV11-3; J gene: TRBJ1-5; CDR3 length: 14; D gene: TRBD1; CDR3 protein: CARRTSGGDQPQHF; CDR3 DNA: TGTGCCAGAAGGACCTCAGGGGGCGATCAGCCCCAGCATTTT
clone size: few; V gene: TRBV28; J gene: TRBJ2-7; CDR3 length: 16; D gene: .; CDR3 protein: CASSFVLGQDSYEQYF; CDR3 DNA: TGTGCCAGCAGTTTTGTTTTGGGTCAGGACTCCTACGAGCAGTACTTC
clone size: once; V gene: TRBV11-2; J gene: TRBJ2-1; CDR3 length: 15; D gene: TRBD2; CDR3 protein: CASSLVPAGVNEQFF; CDR3 DNA: TGTGCCAGCAGCTTAGTTCCAGCGGGAGTGAATGAGCAGTTCTTC
clone size: few; V gene: TRBV9; J gene: TRBJ2-4; CDR3 length: 18; D gene: TRBD2; CDR3 protein: CASSVEPAGGPILSIQYF; CDR3 DNA: TGTGCCAGCAGCGTAGAACCAGCGGGAGGGCCTATTCTGAGCATTCAGTACTTC
clone size: .; V gene: TRBV5-1; J gene: TRBJ2-3; CDR3 length: 18; D gene: .; CDR3 protein: CASSLQFTEGRSTDTQYF; CDR3 DNA: TGCGCCAGCAGCTTACAGTTCACGGAAGGGAGGAGCACAGATACGCAGTATTTT
clone size: .; V gene: TRBV25-1; J gene: TRBJ2-7; CDR3 length: 18; D gene: TRBD2; CDR3 protein: CASSGGPRTSGRLYEQYF; CDR3 DNA: TGTGCCAGCAGTGGGGGGCCCCGGACTAGCGGGAGGCTCTACGAGCAGTACTTC
clone size: once; V gene: TRBV27; J gene: TRBJ1-2; CDR3 length: 16; D gene: TRBD1; CDR3 protein: CASSSKPGQGAFGYTF; CDR3 DNA: TGTGCCAGCAGTTCGAAACCGGGACAGGGGGCGTTTGGCTACACCTTC
clone size: .; V gene: TRBV5-1; J gene: TRBJ2-1; CDR3 length: 18; D gene: TRBD2; CDR3 protein: CASSPGLAGGFIYNEQFF; CDR3 DNA: TGCGCCAGCAGCCCCGGACTAGCGGGAGGATTTATCTACAATGAGCAGTTCTTC
clone size: .; V gene: TRBV6-5; J gene: TRBJ2-3; CDR3 length: 13; D gene: .; CDR3 protein: CASSYGSTDTQYF; CDR3 DNA: TGTGCCAGCAGTTACGGGAGCACAGATACGCAGTATTTT
clone size: .; V gene: TRBV4-3; J gene: TRBJ1-1; CDR3 length: 15; D gene: .; CDR3 protein: CASSSSSLSLGEAFF; CDR3 DNA: TGCGCCAGCAGTTCATCCTCGCTCTCCCTTGGGGAAGCTTTCTTT
clone size: .; V gene: TRBV2; J gene: TRBJ2-2; CDR3 length: 15; D gene: TRBD1; CDR3 protein: CASRLQGFGTGELFF; CDR3 DNA: TGTGCCAGCAGGCTACAGGGGTTCGGCACCGGGGAGCTGTTTTTT
clone size: .; V gene: TRBV10-3; J gene: TRBJ2-1; CDR3 length: 13; D gene: .; CDR3 protein: CAISERGLGEQFF; CDR3 DNA: TGTGCCATCAGTGAGCGGGGATTAGGAGAGCAGTTCTTC